This T cell receptor beta chain was sequenced for a study of blood T cell repertoires in COVID-19. Study details: Collection of acute and convalescent COVID-19 samples took place in the United States, Italy and Spain. T cells, B-cell-depleted T cells, or PBMCs provided the cDNA or gDNA that served as material.

The length of the CDR3 is 13 residues. Germline CDR1 SGHNT, CDR2 YYREEE (reference sequence). Trimming shortened V by 10 bases and J by 0 bases, and 8 bases separated the two germline ends. TCRdb's table, derived via immunoSEQ multiplex PCR, lists solely in-frame clones and lacks some. The data hold about 280,000 clones, with about nine tenths observed a single time. The V gene is TRBV5-4, the J gene TRBJ2-6; D may be TRBD1 (5 bases). What was sequenced was peripheral blood. This clonotype was sampled from a woman in her 30s with active or convalescent COVID-19. CDR3 nucleotide sequence: TGTGCCGTGGGGCTCTCTGGGGCCAACGTCCTGACTTTC. It codes for CAVGLSGANVLTF.